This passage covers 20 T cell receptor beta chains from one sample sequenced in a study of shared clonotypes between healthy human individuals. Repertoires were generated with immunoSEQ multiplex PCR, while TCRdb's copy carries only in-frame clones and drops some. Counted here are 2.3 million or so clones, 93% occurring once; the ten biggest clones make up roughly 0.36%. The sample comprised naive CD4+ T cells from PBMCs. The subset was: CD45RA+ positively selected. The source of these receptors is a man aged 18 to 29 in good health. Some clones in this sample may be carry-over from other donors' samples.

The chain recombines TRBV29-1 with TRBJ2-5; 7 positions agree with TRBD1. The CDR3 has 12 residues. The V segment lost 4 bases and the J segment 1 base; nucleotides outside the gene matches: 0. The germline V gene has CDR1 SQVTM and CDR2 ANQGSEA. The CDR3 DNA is TGCAGCGTTGGGGACAGCCAAGAGACCCAGTACTTC. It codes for CSVGDSQETQYF. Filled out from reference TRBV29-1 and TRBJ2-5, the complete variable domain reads SAVISQKPSRDICQRGTSLTIQCQVDSQVTMMFWYRQQPGQSLTLIATANQGSEATYESGFVIDKFPISRPNLTFSTLTVSNMSPEDSSIYLCSVGDSQETQYFGPGTRLLVL.

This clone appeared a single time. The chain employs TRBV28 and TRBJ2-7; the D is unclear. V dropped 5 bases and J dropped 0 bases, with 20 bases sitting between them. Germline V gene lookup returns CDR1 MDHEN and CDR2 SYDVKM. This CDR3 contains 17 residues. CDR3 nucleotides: TGTGCCAGCAGTCCAACCCCCTCGGCAGATATCTCCTACGAGCAGTACTTC. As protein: CASSPTPSADISYEQYF.

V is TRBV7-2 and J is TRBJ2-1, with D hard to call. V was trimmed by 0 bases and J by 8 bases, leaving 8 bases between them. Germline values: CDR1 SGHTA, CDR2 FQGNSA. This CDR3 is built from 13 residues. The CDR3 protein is CASSLAREDEQFF. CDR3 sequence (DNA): TGTGCCAGCAGCTTAGCGCGTGAGGATGAGCAGTTCTTC.

CDR3 coding DNA: TGTGCCAGCAGTTTTTTTCCCAATTCCTACGAGCAGTACTTC. This encodes CASSFFPNSYEQYF. The chain employs TRBV28 and TRBJ2-7, with D unresolved. This CDR3 is built from 14 residues. Germline-derived CDR1 and CDR2 are MDHEN and SYDVKM. V dropped 3 bases and J dropped 1 base, with 10 bases sitting between them.

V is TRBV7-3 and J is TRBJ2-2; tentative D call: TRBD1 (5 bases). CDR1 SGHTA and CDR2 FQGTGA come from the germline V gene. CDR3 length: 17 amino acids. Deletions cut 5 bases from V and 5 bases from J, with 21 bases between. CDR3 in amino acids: CASSTQKGWGRTGELFF. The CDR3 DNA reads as TGTGCCAGCAGCACTCAAAAGGGGTGGGGTCGGACCGGGGAGCTGTTTTTT.

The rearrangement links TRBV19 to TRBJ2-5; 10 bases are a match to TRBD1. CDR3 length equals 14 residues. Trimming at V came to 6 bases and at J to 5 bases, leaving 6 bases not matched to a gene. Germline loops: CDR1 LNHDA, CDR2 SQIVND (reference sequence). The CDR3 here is CASSPGTGVETQYF. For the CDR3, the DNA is TGTGCCAGTAGCCCCGGGACAGGGGTCGAGACCCAGTACTTC.

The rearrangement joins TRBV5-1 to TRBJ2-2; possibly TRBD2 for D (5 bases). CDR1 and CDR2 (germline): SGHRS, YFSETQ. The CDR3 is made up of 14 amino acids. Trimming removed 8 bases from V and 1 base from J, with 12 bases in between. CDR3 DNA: TGCGCCAGTCATGAAGGACTGAACACCGGGGAGCTGTTTTTT. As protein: CASHEGLNTGELFF.

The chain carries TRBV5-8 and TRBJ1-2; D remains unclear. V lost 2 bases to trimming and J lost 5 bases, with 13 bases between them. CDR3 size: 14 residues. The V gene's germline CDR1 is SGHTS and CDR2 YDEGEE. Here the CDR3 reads CASSFDMDGYGYTF. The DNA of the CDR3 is TGTGCCAGCAGCTTCGATATGGACGGGTATGGCTACACCTTC.

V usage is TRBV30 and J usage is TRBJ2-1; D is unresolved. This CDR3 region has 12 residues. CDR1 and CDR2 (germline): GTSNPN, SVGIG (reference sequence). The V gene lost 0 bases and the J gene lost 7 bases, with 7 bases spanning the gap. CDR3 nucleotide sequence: TGTGCCTGGAGTGTATCCGTAAATGAGCAGTTCTTC. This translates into CAWSVSVNEQFF.

The CDR3 protein is CASSEQGTKHTEAFF. Written as DNA, the CDR3 is TGTGCCAGCAGTGAACAAGGGACGAAACACACTGAAGCTTTCTTT. This rearrangement joins TRBV2 to TRBJ1-1; TRBD1 might be the D (5 bases). The length of the CDR3 is 15 residues. Germline V gene sequence: CDR1 SNHLY, CDR2 FYNNEI. The germline V and J ends were trimmed by 2 bases and 3 bases, with 13 bases remaining between them.

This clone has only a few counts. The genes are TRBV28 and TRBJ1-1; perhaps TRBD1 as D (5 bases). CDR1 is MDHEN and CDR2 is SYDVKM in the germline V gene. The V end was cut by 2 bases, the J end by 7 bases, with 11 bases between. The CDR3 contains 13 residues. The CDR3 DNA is TGTGCCAGCAGTTTAGGGGACCTACTTGAAGCTTTCTTT. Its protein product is CASSLGDLLEAFF.

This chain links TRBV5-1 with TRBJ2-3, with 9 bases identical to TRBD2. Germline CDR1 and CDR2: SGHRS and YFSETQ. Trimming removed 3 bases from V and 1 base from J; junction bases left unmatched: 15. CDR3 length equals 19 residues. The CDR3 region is CASSYTGTSSPLGTDTQYF. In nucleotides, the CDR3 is TGCGCCAGCAGCTATACCGGGACTAGCAGCCCACTTGGCACAGATACGCAGTATTTT. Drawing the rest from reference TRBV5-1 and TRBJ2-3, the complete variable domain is KAGVTQTPRYLIKTRGQQVTLSCSPISGHRSVSWYQQTPGQGLQFLFEYFSETQRNKGNFPGRFSGRQFSNSRSEMNVSTLELGDSALYLCASSYTGTSSPLGTDTQYFGPGTRLTVL.

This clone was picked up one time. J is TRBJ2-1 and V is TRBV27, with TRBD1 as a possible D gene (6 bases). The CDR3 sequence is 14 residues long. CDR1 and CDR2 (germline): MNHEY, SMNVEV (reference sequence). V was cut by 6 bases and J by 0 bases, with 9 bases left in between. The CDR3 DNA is TGTGCCAGCAGCCGGACAGCCTCCTACAATGAGCAGTTCTTC. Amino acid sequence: CASSRTASYNEQFF.

The CDR3 sequence: CASSQDSGGLDEQFF. The CDR3 region has the DNA TGTGCCAGCAGCCAAGATAGCGGGGGGCTGGATGAGCAGTTCTTC. The chain employs TRBV14 and TRBJ2-1; 10 bases are a match to TRBD2. Germline V gives CDR1 SGHDN, CDR2 FVKESK. The V gene end was trimmed by 0 bases and the J gene end by 8 bases; junction bases not matched to a gene: 4. The CDR3 totals 15 residues.

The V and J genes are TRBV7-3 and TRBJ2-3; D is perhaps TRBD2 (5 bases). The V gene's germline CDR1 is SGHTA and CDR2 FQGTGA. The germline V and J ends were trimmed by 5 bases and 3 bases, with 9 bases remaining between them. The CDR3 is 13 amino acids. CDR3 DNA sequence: TGTGCCAGCAGCCGGGGTCAAACAGATACGCAGTATTTT. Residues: CASSRGQTDTQYF.

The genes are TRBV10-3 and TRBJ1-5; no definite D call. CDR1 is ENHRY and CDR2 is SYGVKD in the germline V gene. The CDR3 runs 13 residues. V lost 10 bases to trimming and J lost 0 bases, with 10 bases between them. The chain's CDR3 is CASADGSNQPQHF. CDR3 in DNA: TGTGCCAGCGCCGACGGTAGCAATCAGCCCCAGCATTTT.

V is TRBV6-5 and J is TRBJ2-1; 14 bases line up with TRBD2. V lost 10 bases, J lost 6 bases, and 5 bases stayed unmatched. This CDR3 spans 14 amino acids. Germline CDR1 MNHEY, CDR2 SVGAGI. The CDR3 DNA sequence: TGTGCCACCTCGACTAGCGGGAGGGGCAATGAGCAGTTCTTC. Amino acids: CATSTSGRGNEQFF.

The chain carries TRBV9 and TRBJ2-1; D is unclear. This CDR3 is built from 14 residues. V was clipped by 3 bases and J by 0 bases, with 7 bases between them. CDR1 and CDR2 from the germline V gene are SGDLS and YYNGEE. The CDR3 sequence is CASSGNPSYNEQFF. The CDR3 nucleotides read TGTGCCAGCAGCGGGAACCCCTCCTACAATGAGCAGTTCTTC.

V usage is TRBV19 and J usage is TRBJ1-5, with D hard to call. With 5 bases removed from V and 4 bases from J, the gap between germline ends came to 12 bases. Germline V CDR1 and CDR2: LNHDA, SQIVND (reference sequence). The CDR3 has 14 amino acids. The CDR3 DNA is TGTGCCAGTAGTGGCGGACGGCTAAATCAGCCCCAGCATTTT. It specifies CASSGGRLNQPQHF.

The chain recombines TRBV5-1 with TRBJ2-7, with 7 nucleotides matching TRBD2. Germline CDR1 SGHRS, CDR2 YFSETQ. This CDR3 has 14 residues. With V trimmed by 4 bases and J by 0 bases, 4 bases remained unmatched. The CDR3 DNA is TGCGCCAGCAGCCGGGAGGACTACTCCTACGAGCAGTACTTC. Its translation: CASSREDYSYEQYF. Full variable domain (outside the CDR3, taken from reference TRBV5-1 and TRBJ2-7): KAGVTQTPRYLIKTRGQQVTLSCSPISGHRSVSWYQQTPGQGLQFLFEYFSETQRNKGNFPGRFSGRQFSNSRSEMNVSTLELGDSALYLCASSREDYSYEQYFGPGTRLTVT.